Sequencing of this TCR beta chain was carried out in a study of Graves' ophthalmopathy and Graves' hyperthyroidism. General study findings and limits: Ophthalmopathy and stable hyperthyroidism were discriminated by a 13-signature model, with about 90% sensitivity and nearly 84% specificity.

As regards this clonotype: Its antigen is not identified.

The authors amplified TCR beta CDR3 regions from RNA transcripts. Following a first-round RT-PCR that used HTBI primers, a second-round multiplex PCR was carried out. TCRdb reanalysed the multiplex PCR reads using MiXCR and keeps one entry per CDR3 protein. The table lists just over 600,000 distinct CDR3 sequences, 22% of them singletons. This TCR was recovered from a woman younger than 30 with stable Graves' hyperthyroidism. Some clones in this sample may be carry-over from other donors' samples. The sample consisted of peripheral blood.

CDR3 in DNA: TGTGCCAGTAGTGATCCGGGACAGGGAGTCACTGAAGCTTTCTTT. Its protein is CASSDPGQGVTEAFF. V usage is TRBV19 and J usage is TRBJ1-1, with 9 bases fitting TRBD1. Germline-derived CDR1 and CDR2 are LNHDA and SQIVND (reference sequence). The CDR3 contains 15 residues. The V and J ends lost 5 bases and 4 bases, in that order; junction bases with no gene match: 8.